This T cell receptor (beta chain) emerged from a study of graft-versus-host responses after intestinal transplantation. Background on the study: Grafts were multivisceral, liver-intestinal, or isolated intestinal. Anti-thymocyte globulin induction was given to all recipients, followed by tacrolimus and steroids for 2 to 3 years.

This clone has just a few counts. The data were produced by immunoSEQ multiplex PCR, yet TCRdb's version contains in-frame clones alone and is incomplete. The table lists approximately 54,000 clones, roughly nine tenths of them singletons. In germline, CDR1 is LNHDA, CDR2 SQIVND (reference sequence). Trimming took 7 bases from V and 4 from J; bases not matched to a gene: 10. This CDR3 has 15 residues. The rearrangement links TRBV19 to TRBJ1-2; TRBD1 matches at 9 bases. Sample: PBMCs, taken more than 650 days after intestinal transplant. The receptor was isolated from a human patient who received an intestinal transplant, so some T cells may come from the graft donor. The CDR3 DNA reads TGTGCCAGTAACCTCTACAGGGGGCGCAGCTATGGCTACACCTTC. Translated: CASNLYRGRSYGYTF.